This entry lists 3 T cell receptor beta chains sequenced from one sample in a study of OX40 agonist ivuxolimab in advanced cancers. TCRdb's copy holds only in-frame clones and misses some; the assay was immunoSEQ multiplex PCR. The sample lists tens of thousands of clones, roughly four fifths occurring once. This specimen consisted of CD4+ or CD8+ T cells sorted from blood, obtained in a trial of the OX40 agonist ivuxolimab. The receptor source for this set is an adult with an advanced solid tumor such as melanoma, head and neck, liver or kidney cancer.

The CDR3 sequence is CASSLGQGDSYEQYF. The CDR3 region has the DNA TGTGCCAGCAGCTTGGGACAGGGCGACTCCTACGAGCAGTACTTC. The V and J genes are TRBV11-3 and TRBJ2-7; 9 positions match TRBD1. The CDR3 loop spans 15 amino acids. The germline gives CDR1 SGHNT, CDR2 YENEEA. J was trimmed by 0 bases and V by 3 bases; bases with no gene match: 3.

The rearrangement links TRBV19 to TRBJ1-6; possibly TRBD1 for D (6 bases). This CDR3 spans 13 amino acids. The V and J ends lost 8 bases and 7 bases respectively, with 12 bases between them. CDR1 is LNHDA and CDR2 is SQIVND in the germline V gene (reference sequence). CDR3 region: CASSPGANSPLHF. The CDR3 coding sequence is TGTGCCAGTTCCCCGGGGGCGAATTCACCCCTCCACTTT.

The chain couples TRBV27 to TRBJ2-1; TRBD2 aligns across 11 bases. Trimming removed 6 bases from V and 0 bases from J; junction bases left unmatched: 13. Germline CDR1 reads MNHEY; CDR2 reads SMNVEV (reference sequence). CDR3 size: 19 residues. CDR3 nucleotide sequence: TGTGCCAGCAGCTCCCAACTAGCGGGGGCCCCTAGCTCCTACAATGAGCAGTTCTTC. Translation gives CASSSQLAGAPSSYNEQFF.